Sequencing of this T cell receptor (beta chain) was carried out in a study of blood T cell repertoires in COVID-19. Study context: Some COVID-19 samples were acute and others convalescent; all came from the United States, Italy and Spain.

The length of the CDR3 is 14 residues. The germline V gene has CDR1 ENHRY and CDR2 SYGVKD. V was clipped by 5 bases and J by 4 bases; unmatched bases: 3. Authors' analysis steps: It was from reference gene primer amplification that nucleated cell counts were estimated. Measured with immunoSEQ multiplex PCR; TCRdb has only the in-frame clones, and not every one. The V and J calls and the clone size are those of that table, but D and trimming were determined from the DNA. The sample contains about 170,000 clones, more than 75% of which appear only once. It was during active infection that Seattle patients were enrolled and then longitudinally followed.

This receptor was obtained from a man between 18 and 29 years old with COVID-19, enrolled during active disease. The chain is built from TRBV10-3 and TRBJ1-2, with TRBD1 matching 11 bases. The specimen sequenced was peripheral blood. The CDR3 DNA sequence: TGTGCCATCAGTTTTGGACAGGGGGCCTATGGCTACACCTTC. This encodes CAISFGQGAYGYTF.